The rows below give T cell receptor beta chains drawn from one sample of a study of cytomegalovirus exposure and HLA in healthy donors. The protocol was immunoSEQ multiplex PCR, while the TCRdb copy is restricted to in-frame clones and leaves out a portion. Of about 150,000 clones in the sample, 80% to 90% were seen once. Sequenced material: PBMCs. The receptors here all came from a woman aged 40 to 50 in good health and CMV-seropositive. CDR3s include the opening cysteine and the closing phenylalanine or tryptophan. The D gene is left open where the match is weak. Size tells how often a clone was seen (once, few, many) or the class of an expanded clone, and some rows leave it out.

TRBV23-1,TRBD1,.,TRBJ1-1,CASSHYPGTGGGNIEAFF,TGCGCCAGCAGTCATTACCCCGGGACAGGGGGGGGGAACATTGAAGCTTTCTTT
TRBV7-8,.,.,TRBJ1-2,CASGLGRVTNYGYTF,TGTGCCAGCGGTCTCGGCAGGGTAACTAACTATGGCTACACCTTC
TRBV19,TRBD2,.,TRBJ2-6,CASSTRGGPGANVLTF,TGTGCCAGTAGTACGCGGGGGGGCCCTGGGGCCAACGTCCTGACTTTC
TRBV7-9,.,once,TRBJ1-1,CASSILGGVWTEAFF,TGTGCCAGCAGCATCTTGGGGGGGGTGTGGACTGAAGCTTTCTTT
TRBV5-6,.,.,TRBJ2-3,CASSLIRGGDTQYF,TGTGCCAGCAGCTTGATTAGGGGAGGAGATACGCAGTATTTT
TRBV7-8,.,.,TRBJ1-5,CASSPVLRNQPQHF,TGTGCCAGCAGCCCGGTATTACGCAATCAGCCCCAGCATTTT
TRBV5-6,.,.,TRBJ2-3,CASSLYTAADTQYF,TGTGCCAGCAGCTTGTACACCGCGGCCGATACGCAGTATTTT
TRBV29-1,.,.,TRBJ1-2,CSVDRGAYGYTF,TGCAGCGTTGACAGGGGAGCCTATGGCTACACCTTC
TRBV30,.,.,TRBJ1-6,CAGRETAGSPLHF,TGTGCCGGCCGGGAGACGGCGGGTTCACCCCTCCACTTT
TRBV19,.,once,TRBJ2-7,CASSGSGYEQYF,TGTGCCAGTAGTGGGTCAGGCTACGAGCAGTACTTC
TRBV7-3,.,.,TRBJ1-2,CASSSDRSGSYTF,TGTGCCAGCAGCTCGGACAGATCAGGCAGCTACACCTTC
TRBV7-2,TRBD2,.,TRBJ2-5,CASSRQRGAQETQYF,TGTGCCAGCAGCAGACAGCGGGGGGCCCAAGAGACCCAGTACTTC
TRBV23-1,TRBD1,.,TRBJ2-7,CASHRGADYEQYF,TGCGCCAGTCACAGGGGAGCCGACTACGAGCAGTACTTC
TRBV28,TRBD1,.,TRBJ1-6,CASGISGGAGGSLHF,TGTGCCAGCGGAATTTCAGGGGGCGCCGGGGGGTCCCTCCACTTT
TRBV5-1,.,once,TRBJ2-5,CASSLVVESWATQYF,TGCGCCAGCAGCTTGGTTGTAGAGTCCTGGGCGACCCAGTACTTC
TRBV5-1,TRBD1,.,TRBJ1-5,CASSLDRGDNQPQHF,TGCGCCAGCAGCTTGGACAGGGGAGACAATCAGCCCCAGCATTTT
TRBV21-1,.,.,TRBJ2-5,CASSKCSRGQETQYF,TGTGCCAGCAGCAAATGTTCGAGGGGGCAGGAGACCCAGTACTTC
TRBV4-2,TRBD2,.,TRBJ2-1,CASSQVGTSGYNEQFF,TGTGCCAGCAGCCAAGTAGGGACTAGCGGTTACAATGAGCAGTTCTTC
TRBV7-9,TRBD1,few,TRBJ1-4,CASSPNDRGLDNEKLFF,TGTGCCAGCAGCCCAAACGACAGGGGCTTGGATAATGAAAAACTGTTTTTT
TRBV7-2,TRBD2,once,TRBJ2-7,CASSLGRGRTYEQYF,TGTGCCAGCAGCTTAGGCCGCGGGAGGACCTACGAGCAGTACTTC
TRBV19,.,.,TRBJ2-2,CASSIGRGQPTGELFF,TGTGCCAGTAGTATAGGGCGGGGACAGCCCACCGGGGAGCTGTTTTTT
TRBV9,TRBD2,.,TRBJ2-3,CASSVGGSWGDTQYF,TGTGCCAGCAGCGTAGGCGGGAGCTGGGGAGATACGCAGTATTTT